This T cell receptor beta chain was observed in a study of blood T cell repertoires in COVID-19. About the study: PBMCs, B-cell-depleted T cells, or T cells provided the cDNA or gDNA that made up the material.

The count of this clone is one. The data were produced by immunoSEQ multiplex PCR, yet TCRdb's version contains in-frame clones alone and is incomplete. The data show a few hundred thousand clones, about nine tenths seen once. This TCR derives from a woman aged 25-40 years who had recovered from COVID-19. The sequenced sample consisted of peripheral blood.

CDR3: CASSLGGDSYNSPLHF. The CDR3 DNA reads TGTGCCAGCAGCTTAGGCGGAGACTCCTATAATTCACCCCTCCACTTT. The genes are TRBV5-5 and TRBJ1-6; D uncertain. The CDR3 contains 16 residues. V dropped 2 bases and J dropped 0 bases, with 9 bases sitting between them. Germline V gene data show CDR1 as SGHKS and CDR2 as YYEKEE (reference sequence).